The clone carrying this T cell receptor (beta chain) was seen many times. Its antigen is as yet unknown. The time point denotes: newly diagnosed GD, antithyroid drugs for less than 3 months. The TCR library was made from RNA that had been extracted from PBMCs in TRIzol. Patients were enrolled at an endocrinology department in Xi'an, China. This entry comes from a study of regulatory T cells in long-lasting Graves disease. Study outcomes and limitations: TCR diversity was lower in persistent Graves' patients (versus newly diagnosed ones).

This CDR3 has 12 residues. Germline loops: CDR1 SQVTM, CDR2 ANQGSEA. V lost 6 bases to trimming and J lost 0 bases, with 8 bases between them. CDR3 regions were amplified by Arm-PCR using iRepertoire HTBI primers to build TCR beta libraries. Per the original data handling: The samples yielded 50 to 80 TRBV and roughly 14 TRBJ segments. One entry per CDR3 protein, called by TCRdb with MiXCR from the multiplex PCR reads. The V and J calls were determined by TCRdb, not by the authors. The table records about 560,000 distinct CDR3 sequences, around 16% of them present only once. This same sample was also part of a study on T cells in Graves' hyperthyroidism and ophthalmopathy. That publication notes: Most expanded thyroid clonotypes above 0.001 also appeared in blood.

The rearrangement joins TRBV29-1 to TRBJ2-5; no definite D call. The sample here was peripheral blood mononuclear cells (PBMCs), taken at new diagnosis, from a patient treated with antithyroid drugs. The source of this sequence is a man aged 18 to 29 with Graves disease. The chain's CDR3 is CSVDGYQETQYF. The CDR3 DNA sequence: TGCAGCGTCGATGGGTACCAAGAGACCCAGTACTTC. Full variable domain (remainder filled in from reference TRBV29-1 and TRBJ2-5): SAVISQKPSRDICQRGTSLTIQCQVDSQVTMMFWYRQQPGQSLTLIATANQGSEATYESGFVIDKFPISRPNLTFSTLTVSNMSPEDSSIYLCSVDGYQETQYFGPGTRLLVL.